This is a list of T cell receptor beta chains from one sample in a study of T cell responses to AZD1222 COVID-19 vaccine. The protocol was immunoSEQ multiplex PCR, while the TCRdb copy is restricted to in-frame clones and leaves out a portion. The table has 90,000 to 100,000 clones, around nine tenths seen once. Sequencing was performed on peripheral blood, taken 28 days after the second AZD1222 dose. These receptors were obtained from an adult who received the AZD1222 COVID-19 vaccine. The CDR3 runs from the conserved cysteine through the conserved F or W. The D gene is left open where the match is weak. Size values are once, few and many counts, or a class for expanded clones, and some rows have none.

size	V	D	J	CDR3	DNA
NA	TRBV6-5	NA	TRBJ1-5	CASSMGTGGNQPQHF	TGTGCCAGCAGTATGGGGACTGGCGGCAATCAGCCCCAGCATTTT
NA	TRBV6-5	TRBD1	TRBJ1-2	CASSSGQGVFGYTF	TGTGCCAGCAGTTCGGGACAGGGGGTATTCGGCTACACCTTC
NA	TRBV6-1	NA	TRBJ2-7	CASSEQASYEQYF	TGTGCCAGCAGTGAACAGGCTAGTTACGAGCAGTACTTC
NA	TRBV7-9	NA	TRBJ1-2	CASSLEAAIYYGYTF	TGTGCCAGCAGCTTAGAGGCTGCTATCTACTATGGCTACACCTTC
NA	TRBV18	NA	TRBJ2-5	CASSPNLFQETQYF	TGTGCCAGCTCACCGAATTTGTTCCAAGAGACCCAGTACTTC
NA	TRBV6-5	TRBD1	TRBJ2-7	CASSGTGGTYEQYF	TGTGCCAGCAGCGGGACAGGGGGTACCTACGAGCAGTACTTC
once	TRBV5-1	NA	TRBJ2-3	CASNPVTGTTDTQYF	TGCGCCAGCAACCCCGTGACAGGGACTACAGATACGCAGTATTTT
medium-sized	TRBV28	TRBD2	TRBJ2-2	CASKSSGRDTGELFF	TGTGCCAGCAAGAGCAGCGGGAGAGACACCGGGGAGCTGTTTTTT
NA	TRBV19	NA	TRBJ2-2	CASSRGYTGELFF	TGTGCCAGTAGTAGAGGATACACCGGGGAGCTGTTTTTT
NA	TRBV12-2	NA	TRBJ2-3	CASRLVGRPSTDTQYF	TGTGCAAGTCGCTTAGTGGGGCGGCCTAGCACAGATACGCAGTATTTT
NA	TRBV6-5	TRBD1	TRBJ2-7	CASSLGQGYEQYF	TGTGCCAGCAGCTTGGGACAGGGCTACGAGCAGTACTTC
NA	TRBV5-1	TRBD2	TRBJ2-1	CASSLQLADNEQFF	TGCGCCAGCAGCTTGCAACTAGCGGACAATGAGCAGTTCTTC
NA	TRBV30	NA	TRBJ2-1	CAWCEQGNEQFF	TGTGCCTGGTGTGAACAGGGAAATGAGCAGTTCTTC
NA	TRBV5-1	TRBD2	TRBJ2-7	CASSETSGRAHEQYF	TGCGCCAGCAGCGAGACTAGCGGGAGAGCCCACGAGCAGTACTTC
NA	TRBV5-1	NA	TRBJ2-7	CASSFPTETYEQYF	TGCGCCAGCAGCTTTCCCACTGAAACCTACGAGCAGTACTTC
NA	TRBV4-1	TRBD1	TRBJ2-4	CASSEDRGAKNIQYF	TGCGCCAGCAGCGAGGACAGGGGAGCCAAAAACATTCAGTACTTC
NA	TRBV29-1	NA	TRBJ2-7	CSVGPRAYEQYF	TGCAGCGTTGGCCCCAGGGCCTACGAGCAGTACTTC
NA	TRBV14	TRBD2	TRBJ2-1	CASSRFSGSQKFEQFF	TGTGCCAGCAGCCGATTTAGCGGGAGTCAAAAATTTGAGCAGTTCTTC
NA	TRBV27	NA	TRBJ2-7	CASSLDGSGLYEQYF	TGTGCCAGCAGTTTAGATGGTTCAGGGCTCTACGAGCAGTACTTC
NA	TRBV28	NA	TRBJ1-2	CASSLQTNYGYTF	TGTGCCAGCAGCCTTCAAACTAACTATGGCTACACCTTC
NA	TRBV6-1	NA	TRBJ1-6	CASSEMSVGSSPLHF	TGTGCCAGCAGTGAAATGTCTGTTGGGAGTTCACCCCTCCACTTT
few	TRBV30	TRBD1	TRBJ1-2	CAWETGGYGYTF	TGTGCCTGGGAAACAGGGGGCTATGGCTACACCTTC
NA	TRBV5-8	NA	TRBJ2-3	CASSLRGTDTQYF	TGTGCCAGCAGCCTCCGGGGCACAGATACGCAGTATTTT
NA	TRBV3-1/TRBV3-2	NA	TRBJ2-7	CASSYRDGSYEQYF	TGTGCCAGCAGCTACCGGGACGGCTCCTACGAGCAGTACTTC
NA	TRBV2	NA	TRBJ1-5	CASSVWGRMDQPQHF	TGTGCCAGCAGTGTTTGGGGGAGGATGGATCAGCCCCAGCATTTT
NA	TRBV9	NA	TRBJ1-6	CATSGGPDNSPLHF	TGTGCCACCTCTGGCGGGCCGGATAATTCACCCCTCCACTTT